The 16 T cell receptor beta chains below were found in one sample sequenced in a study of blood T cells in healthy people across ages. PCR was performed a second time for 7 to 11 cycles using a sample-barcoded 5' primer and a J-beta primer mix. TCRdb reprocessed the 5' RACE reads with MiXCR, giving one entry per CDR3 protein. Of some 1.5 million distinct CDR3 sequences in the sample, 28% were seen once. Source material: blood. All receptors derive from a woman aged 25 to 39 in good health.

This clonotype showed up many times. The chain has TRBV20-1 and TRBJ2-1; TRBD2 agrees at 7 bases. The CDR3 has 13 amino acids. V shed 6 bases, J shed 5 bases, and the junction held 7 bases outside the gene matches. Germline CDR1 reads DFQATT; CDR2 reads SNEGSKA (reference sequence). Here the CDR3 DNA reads TGCAGTGCAGCAAGGGGACTACACAATGAGCAGTTCTTC. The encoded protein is CSAARGLHNEQFF.

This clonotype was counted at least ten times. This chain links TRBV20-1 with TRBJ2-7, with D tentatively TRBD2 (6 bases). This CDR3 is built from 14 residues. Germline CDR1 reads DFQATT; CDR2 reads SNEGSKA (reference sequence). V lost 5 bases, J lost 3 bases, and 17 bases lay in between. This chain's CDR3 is CSARGAVGSYEQYF. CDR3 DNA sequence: TGCAGTGCTCGCGGGGCCGTGGGGAGCTACGAGCAGTACTTC.

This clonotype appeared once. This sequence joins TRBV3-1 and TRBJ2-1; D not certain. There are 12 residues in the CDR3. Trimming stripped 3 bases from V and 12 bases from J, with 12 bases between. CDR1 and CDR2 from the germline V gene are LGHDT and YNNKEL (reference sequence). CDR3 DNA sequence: TGTGCCAGCAGCCATAGTAACTATATGCAGTTCTTC. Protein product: CASSHSNYMQFF.

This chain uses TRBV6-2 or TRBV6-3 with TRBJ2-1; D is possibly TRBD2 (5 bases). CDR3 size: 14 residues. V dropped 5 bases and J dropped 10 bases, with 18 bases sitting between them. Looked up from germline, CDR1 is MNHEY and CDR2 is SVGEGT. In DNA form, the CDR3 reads TGTGCCAGCAGTCACCCCGGGATATCCTACGAGCAGTTCTTC. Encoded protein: CASSHPGISYEQFF.

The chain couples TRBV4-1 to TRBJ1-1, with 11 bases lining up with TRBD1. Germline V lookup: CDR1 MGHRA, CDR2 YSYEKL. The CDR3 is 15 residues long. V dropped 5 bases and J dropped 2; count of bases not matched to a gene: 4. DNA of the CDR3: TGCGCCAGCAGCAGGACAGGGGGCAGAAACACTGAAGCTTTCTTT. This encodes CASSRTGGRNTEAFF.

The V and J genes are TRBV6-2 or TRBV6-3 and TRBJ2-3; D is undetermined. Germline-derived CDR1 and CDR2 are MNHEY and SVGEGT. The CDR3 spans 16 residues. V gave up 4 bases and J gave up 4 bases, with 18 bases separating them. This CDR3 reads CASSSPTGSAADTQYF. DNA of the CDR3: TGTGCCAGCAGTTCGCCTACCGGATCCGCTGCAGATACGCAGTATTTT.

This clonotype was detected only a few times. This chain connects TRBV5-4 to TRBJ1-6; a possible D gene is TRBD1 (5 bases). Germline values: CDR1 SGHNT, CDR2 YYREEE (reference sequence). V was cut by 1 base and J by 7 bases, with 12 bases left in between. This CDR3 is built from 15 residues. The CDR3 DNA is TGTGCCAGCAGCTTGCGAGGGGATGGCAATTCACCCCTCCACTTT. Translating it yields CASSLRGDGNSPLHF.

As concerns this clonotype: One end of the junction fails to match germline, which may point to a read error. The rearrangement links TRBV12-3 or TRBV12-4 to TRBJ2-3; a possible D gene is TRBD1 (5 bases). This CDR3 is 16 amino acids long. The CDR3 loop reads CASSSPRAVGTDAQYF. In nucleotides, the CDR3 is TGTGCCAGCAGTTCGCCCAGGGCAGTGGGAACAGATGCGCAGTATTTT.

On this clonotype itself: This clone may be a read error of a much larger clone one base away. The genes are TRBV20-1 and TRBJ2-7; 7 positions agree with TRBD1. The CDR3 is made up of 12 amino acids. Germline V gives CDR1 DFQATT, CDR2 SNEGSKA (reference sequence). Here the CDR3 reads CSTRDTGVEQYF. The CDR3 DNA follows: TGCAGTACTAGAGATACAGGGGTCGAGCAGTACTTC.

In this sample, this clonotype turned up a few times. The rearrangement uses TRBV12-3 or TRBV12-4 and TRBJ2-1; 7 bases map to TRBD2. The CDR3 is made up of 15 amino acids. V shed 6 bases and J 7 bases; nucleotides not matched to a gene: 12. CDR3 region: CASSPPSGGRNEQFF. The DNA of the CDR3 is TGTGCCAGCAGCCCCCCGTCGGGGGGTAGGAATGAGCAGTTCTTC.

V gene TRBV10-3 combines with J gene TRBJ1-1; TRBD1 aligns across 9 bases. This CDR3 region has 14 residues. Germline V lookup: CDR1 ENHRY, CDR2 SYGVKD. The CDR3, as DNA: TGTTGCATCAGTGAGGACAGGGGGAACACTGAAGCTTTCTTT. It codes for CCISEDRGNTEAFF.

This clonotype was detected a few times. The CDR3 protein is CASSWGGGPYEQYF. In nucleotides, the CDR3 is TGCGCCAGCAGCTGGGGCGGGGGGCCTTACGAGCAGTACTTC. The chain couples TRBV5-1 to TRBJ2-7; 8 bases are shared with TRBD2. The CDR3 covers 14 residues. The trim removed 3 bases at V and 4 bases at J, leaving 6 bases unmatched. CDR1 is SGHRS and CDR2 is YFSETQ in the germline V gene.

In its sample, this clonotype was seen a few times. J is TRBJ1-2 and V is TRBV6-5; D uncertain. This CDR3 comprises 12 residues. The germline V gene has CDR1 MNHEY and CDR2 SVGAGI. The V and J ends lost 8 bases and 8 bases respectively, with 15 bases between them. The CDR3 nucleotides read TGTGCCAGCGGGTCGGTGGATCGGGGCTACACCTTC. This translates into CASGSVDRGYTF.

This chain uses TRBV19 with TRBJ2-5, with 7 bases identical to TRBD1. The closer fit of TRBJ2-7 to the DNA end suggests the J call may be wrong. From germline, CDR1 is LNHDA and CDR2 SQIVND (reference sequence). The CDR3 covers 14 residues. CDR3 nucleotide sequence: TGTGCCAGTAGTTACCGGGACAGTTATTACGAGCAGTACTTC. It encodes CASSYRDSYYEQYF.

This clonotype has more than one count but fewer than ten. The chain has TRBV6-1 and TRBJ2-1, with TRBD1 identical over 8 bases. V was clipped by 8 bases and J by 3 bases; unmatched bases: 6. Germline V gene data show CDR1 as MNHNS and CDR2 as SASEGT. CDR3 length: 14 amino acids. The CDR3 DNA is TGTGCCAGCGGGAGACAGGGGATCTACAATGAGCAGTTCTTC. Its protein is CASGRQGIYNEQFF.

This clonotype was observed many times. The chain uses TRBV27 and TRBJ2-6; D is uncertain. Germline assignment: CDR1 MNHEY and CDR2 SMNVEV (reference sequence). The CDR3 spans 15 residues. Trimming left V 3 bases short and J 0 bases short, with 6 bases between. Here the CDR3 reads CASSFKDSGANVLTF. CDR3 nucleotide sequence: TGTGCCAGCAGTTTTAAGGACTCTGGGGCCAACGTCCTGACTTTC.